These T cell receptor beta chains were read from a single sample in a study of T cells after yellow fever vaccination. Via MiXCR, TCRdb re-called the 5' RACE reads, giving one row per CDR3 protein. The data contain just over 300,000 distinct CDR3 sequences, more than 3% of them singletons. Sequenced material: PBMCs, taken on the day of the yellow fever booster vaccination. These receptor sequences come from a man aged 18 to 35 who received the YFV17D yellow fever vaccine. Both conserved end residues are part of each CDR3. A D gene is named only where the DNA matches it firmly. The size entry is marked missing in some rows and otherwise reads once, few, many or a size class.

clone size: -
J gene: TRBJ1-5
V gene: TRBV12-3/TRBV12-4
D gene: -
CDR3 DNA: TGTGCCAGCAGTTTGTTCAGGCAGCCCCAGCATTTT
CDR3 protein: CASSLFRQPQHF

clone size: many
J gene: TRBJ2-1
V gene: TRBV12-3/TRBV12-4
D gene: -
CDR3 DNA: TGTGCCAGCAGAGCCCAGGTGGGTGGGGACAATGAGCAGTTCTTC
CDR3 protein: CASRAQVGGDNEQFF

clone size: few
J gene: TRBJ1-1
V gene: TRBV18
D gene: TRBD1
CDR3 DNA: TGTGCCAGCTCACTAGGAACCGGGACAGCAAACACTGAAGCTTTCTTT
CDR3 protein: CASSLGTGTANTEAFF

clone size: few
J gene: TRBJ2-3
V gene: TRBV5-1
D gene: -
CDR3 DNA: TGCGCCAGCAGCTGGAGGGGGGATGGCACAGATACGCAGTATTTT
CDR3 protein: CASSWRGDGTDTQYF

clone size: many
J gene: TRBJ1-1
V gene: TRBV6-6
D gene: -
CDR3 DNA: TGTGCCAGCAGTTACTCGATTCATCAGGGCGAGGGGAACACTGAAGCTTTCTTT
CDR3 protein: CASSYSIHQGEGNTEAFF

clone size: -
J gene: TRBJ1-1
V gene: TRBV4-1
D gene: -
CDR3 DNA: TGCGCCAGCAGCCCATTCGGGGTAAGCACTGAAGCTTTCTTT
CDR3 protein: CASSPFGVSTEAFF

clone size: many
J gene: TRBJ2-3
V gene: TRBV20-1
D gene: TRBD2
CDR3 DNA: TGCAGTGCTAGACGGGCCGCTAGCGGACAAGATACGCAGTATTTT
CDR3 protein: CSARRAASGQDTQYF

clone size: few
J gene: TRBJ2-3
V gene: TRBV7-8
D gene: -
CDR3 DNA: TGTGCCAGCAGCCCGGACACTTCTAGCACAGATACGCAGTATTTT
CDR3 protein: CASSPDTSSTDTQYF

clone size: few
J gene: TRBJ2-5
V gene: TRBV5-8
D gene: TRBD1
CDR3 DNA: TGTGCCAGCAGCTTTAACAGGGGGCTACAAGAGACCCAGTACTTC
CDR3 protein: CASSFNRGLQETQYF

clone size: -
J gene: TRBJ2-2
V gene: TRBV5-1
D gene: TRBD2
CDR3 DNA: TGCGCCAGCAGCTACGGACTAGCGGGGGGGCCTGGCACCGGGGAGCTGTTTTTT
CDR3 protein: CASSYGLAGGPGTGELFF

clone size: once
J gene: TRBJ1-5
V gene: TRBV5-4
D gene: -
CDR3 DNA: TGTGCCAGCAGCTTGTTCTGCCGGGTCTATAGCAATCAGCCCCAGCATTTT
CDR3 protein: CASSLFCRVYSNQPQHF

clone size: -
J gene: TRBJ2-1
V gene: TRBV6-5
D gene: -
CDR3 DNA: TGTGCCAGCGGGTACCATGAGCAGTTCTTC
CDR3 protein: CASGYHEQFF

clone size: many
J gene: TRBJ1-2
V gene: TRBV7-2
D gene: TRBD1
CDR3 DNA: TGTGCCAGCAGCCGTGACAGGGGCAATGGCTACACCTTC
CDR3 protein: CASSRDRGNGYTF

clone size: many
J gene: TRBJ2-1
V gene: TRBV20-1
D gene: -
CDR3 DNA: TGCAGTGCTAGAGAGGGGGAACCCTACAATGAGCAGTTCTTC
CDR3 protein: CSAREGEPYNEQFF

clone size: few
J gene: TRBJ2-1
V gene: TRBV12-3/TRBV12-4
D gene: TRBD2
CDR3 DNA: TGTGCCAGCAGTTTAAGTAGCGGGGGGGGCGGTGAGCAGTTCTTC
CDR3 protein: CASSLSSGGGGEQFF

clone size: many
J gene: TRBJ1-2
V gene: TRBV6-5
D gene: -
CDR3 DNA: TGTGCCAGCAGTTATTCGGCCATCGGAGGCTACACCTTC
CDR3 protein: CASSYSAIGGYTF

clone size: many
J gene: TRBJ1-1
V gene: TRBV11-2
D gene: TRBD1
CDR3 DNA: TGTGCCAGCAGCCCTCTGGGCTCAGGGGGCAGTGAAGCTTTCTTT
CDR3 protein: CASSPLGSGGSEAFF

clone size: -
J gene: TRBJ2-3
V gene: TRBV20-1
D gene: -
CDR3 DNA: TGCAGCGGGGGGCTAGCGGTGCAAATCACAGATACGCAGTATTTT
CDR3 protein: CSGGLAVQITDTQYF

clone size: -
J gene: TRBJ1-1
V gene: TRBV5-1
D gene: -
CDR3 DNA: TGCGCCAGCAGCTTGGTTCCAGACGTAGCTTTCTTT
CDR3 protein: CASSLVPDVAFF

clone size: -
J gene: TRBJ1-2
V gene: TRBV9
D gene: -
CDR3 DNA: TGTGCCAGCAGCGCGGCGACAGGCCACCGTGCTAGTGGCTACACCTTC
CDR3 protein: CASSAATGHRASGYTF

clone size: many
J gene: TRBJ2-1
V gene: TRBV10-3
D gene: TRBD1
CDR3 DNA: TGTGCCACCTCCGGGACAGGAGATATTGAGCAGTTCTTC
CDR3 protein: CATSGTGDIEQFF

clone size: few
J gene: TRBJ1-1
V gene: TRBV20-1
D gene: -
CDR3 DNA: TGCTCAAGTAATCCCGACGGGAACACTGAAGCTTTCTTT
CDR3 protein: CSSNPDGNTEAFF

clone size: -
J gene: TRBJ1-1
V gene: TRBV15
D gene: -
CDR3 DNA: TGTGCCACCAGCCGGGACGGCAGGAGCACTGAAGCTTTCTTT
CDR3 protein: CATSRDGRSTEAFF

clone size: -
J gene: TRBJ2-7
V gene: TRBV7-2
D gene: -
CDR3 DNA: TGTGTCAGCAGCCCCGGGGGACACGAGCAGTACTTC
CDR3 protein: CVSSPGGHEQYF

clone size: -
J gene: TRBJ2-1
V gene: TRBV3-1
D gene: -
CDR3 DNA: TGTGCCAGCAGCCAATGGGGGGCTCAACGCGCGCCCAAGTTCTTC
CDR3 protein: CASSQWGAQRAPKFF

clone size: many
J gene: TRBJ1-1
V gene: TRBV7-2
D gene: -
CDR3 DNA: TGTGCCAGCAGCCCACGCGCCCAAAACACTGAAGCTTTCTTT
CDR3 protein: CASSPRAQNTEAFF

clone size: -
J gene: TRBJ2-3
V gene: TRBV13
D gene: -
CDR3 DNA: TGTGCCAGCAGCTTAAATGGTCCGGAGTATTTT
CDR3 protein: CASSLNGPEYF

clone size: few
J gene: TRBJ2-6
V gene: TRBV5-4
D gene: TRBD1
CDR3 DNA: TGTGCCAGCAGCTCCCGGGACAGGGGTCCTGGGGCCAACGTCCTGACTTTC
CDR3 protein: CASSSRDRGPGANVLTF

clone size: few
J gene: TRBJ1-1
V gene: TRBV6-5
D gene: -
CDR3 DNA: TGTGCCAGCAGTTACTCGTCGGCTCGGTCGACAGGCACTGAAGCTTTCTTT
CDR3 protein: CASSYSSARSTGTEAFF

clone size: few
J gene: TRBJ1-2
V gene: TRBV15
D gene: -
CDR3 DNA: TGTGCCACCAGCTCCCGGGATAACTATGGCTACACCTTC
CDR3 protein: CATSSRDNYGYTF

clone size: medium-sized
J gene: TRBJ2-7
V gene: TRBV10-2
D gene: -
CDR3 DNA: TGCGCCAGCGGGTCCCCCTACGAGCAGTACTTC
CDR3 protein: CASGSPYEQYF

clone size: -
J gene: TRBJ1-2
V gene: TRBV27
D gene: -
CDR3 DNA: TGTGCCAGCAGCCCGAGGGTCGGGGCGCGTTTTGGGTACACCTTC
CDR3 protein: CASSPRVGARFGYTF

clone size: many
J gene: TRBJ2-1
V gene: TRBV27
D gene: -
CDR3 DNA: TGTGCCAGCAGTTCCCTGATGACCTACAATGAGCAGTTCTTC
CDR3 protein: CASSSLMTYNEQFF

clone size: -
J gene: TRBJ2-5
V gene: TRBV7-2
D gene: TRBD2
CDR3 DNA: TGTGCCAGCAGCTTCGGGGGGGTTAGGGAGACCCAGTACTTC
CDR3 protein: CASSFGGVRETQYF

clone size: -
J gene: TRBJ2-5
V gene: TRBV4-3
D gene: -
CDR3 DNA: TGCGCCAGCAGCCAACGAGAGGGGGAGACCCAGTACTTC
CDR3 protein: CASSQREGETQYF

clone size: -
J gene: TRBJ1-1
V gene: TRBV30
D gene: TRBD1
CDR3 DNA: TGTGCCTGGAGTCCTTGGCCAGGGGGCACTGAAGCTTTCTTT
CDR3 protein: CAWSPWPGGTEAFF

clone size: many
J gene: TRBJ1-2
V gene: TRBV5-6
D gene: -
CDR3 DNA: TGTGCCAGCAGCTTGGAAGAGAACTATGGCTACACCTTC
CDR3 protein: CASSLEENYGYTF

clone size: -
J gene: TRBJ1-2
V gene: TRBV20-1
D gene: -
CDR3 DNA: TGCAGTGCTAGTACCTCTAACTATGGCTACACCTTC
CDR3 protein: CSASTSNYGYTF

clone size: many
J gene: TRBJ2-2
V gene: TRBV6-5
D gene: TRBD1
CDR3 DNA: TGTGCCAGCAGGACGCCGGGACAGGGGTTGACCGGGGAGCTGTTTTTT
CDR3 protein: CASRTPGQGLTGELFF

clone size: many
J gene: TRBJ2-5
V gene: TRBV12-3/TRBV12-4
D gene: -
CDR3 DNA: TGTGCCAGCAGTTTTGGAGCGCACCAAGAGACCCAGTACTTC
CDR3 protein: CASSFGAHQETQYF

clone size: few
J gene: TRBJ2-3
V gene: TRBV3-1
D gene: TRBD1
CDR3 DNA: TGTGCCAGCAGCCAAGAGTACAGGGGCGGACTGAGCGAACCCGGGGATACGCAGTATTTT
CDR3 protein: CASSQEYRGGLSEPGDTQYF

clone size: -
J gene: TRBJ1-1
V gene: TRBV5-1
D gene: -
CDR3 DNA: TGCGCCAGCAGCTTGGGGACACCTGAAGCTTTCTTT
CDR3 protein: CASSLGTPEAFF

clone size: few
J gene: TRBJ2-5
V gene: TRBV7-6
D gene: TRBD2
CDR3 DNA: TGTGCCAGCAGCTTAGACCTCAGGGGCAAGCGGGGGAACCAAGAGACCCAGTACTTC
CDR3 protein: CASSLDLRGKRGNQETQYF

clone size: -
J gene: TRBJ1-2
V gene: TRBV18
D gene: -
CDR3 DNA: TGTGCCAGCTCCCGAGGGGACGGTGCTAACTATGGCTACACCTTC
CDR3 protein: CASSRGDGANYGYTF

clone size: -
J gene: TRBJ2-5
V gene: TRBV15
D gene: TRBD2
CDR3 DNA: TGTGCCACCAGCAGAGATCTCCAGGGACCGGGAGGAACCCAGTACTTC
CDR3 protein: CATSRDLQGPGGTQYF

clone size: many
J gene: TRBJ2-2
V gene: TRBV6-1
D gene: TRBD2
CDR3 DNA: TGTGCCAGCAGCGCTTCTCAGCGGGGGGCGTTTATTGCCGGGGAGCTGTTTTTT
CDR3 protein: CASSASQRGAFIAGELFF

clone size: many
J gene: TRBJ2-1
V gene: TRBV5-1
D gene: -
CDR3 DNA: TGCGCCAGCAGCTTGGGGATCCTCGGAGGAGAGCAGTTCTTC
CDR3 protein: CASSLGILGGEQFF

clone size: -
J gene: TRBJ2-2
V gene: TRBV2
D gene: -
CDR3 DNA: TGTGCCAGCAGCCAGAACAGCGCGAACACCGGGGAGCTGTTTTTT
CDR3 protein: CASSQNSANTGELFF

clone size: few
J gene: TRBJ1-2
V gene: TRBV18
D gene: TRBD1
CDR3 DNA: TGTGCCAGCTCCCTCCGCGCAGGGGGGTTCGGCTACACCTTC
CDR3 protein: CASSLRAGGFGYTF

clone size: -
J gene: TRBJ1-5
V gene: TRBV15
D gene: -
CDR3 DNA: TGTGCCACCAGCAGAGATGACAGGATAAATCAGCCCCAGCATTTT
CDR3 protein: CATSRDDRINQPQHF

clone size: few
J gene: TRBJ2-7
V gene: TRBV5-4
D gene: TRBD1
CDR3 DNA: TGTGCCAGCAGCGAACGGGACAGGGTTTTCCACGAGCAGTACTTC
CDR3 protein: CASSERDRVFHEQYF

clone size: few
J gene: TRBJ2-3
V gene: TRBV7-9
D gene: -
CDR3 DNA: TGTGCCAGCAGCAGATGGGGGGAACAGGCCAATTATAGCACAGATACGCAGTATTTT
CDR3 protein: CASSRWGEQANYSTDTQYF

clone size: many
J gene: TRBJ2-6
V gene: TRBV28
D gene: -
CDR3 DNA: TGTGCCAGCAGTGTGCGGGTCCACCGCTTCTCTGGGGCCAACGTCCTGACTTTC
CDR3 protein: CASSVRVHRFSGANVLTF

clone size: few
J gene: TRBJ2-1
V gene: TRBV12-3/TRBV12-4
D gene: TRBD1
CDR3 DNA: TGTGCCAGCACCGCCGGGGACAGACCCTACAATGAGCAGTTCTTC
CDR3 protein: CASTAGDRPYNEQFF

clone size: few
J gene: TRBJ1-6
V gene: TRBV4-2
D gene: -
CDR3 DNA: TGTGCCAGCAGCCAAGGGGAGGCATCACCCCTCCACTTT
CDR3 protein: CASSQGEASPLHF